This T cell receptor (beta chain) appears in the sequencing data of a study of blood T cell repertoires in COVID-19. Study-wide background: PBMCs, B-cell-depleted T cells, or T cells were the source of the cDNA or gDNA that made up the material.

Seattle patients were enrolled during active infection and followed longitudinally. The protocol was immunoSEQ multiplex PCR, while the TCRdb copy is restricted to in-frame clones and leaves out a portion. The sample has roughly 180,000 clones, roughly 94% seen once; the top ten hold around 0.8%. CDR3 length: 13 residues. Germline V gives CDR1 WSHSY, CDR2 SAAADI. V dropped 6 bases and J dropped 5 bases, with 13 bases sitting between them. V gene TRBV10-2 combines with J gene TRBJ1-2; maybe TRBD1 (6 bases). The specimen sequenced was peripheral blood. This receptor was obtained from a man aged 30 to 45 with COVID-19, enrolled during active disease. The CDR3 region has the DNA TGCGCCAGCAGGGGGGCCTCCTCTTATGGCTACACCTTC. It translates to CASRGASSYGYTF.